This T cell receptor beta chain appears in the sequencing data of a study of T cell responses to AZD1222 COVID-19 vaccine. General study results and limits: The study sampled repertoires only after the peak T cell response. Compared with day 0, the breadth and depth of the Spike-specific TCR repertoire rose significantly after two doses of AZD1222. In a largely white British group with more females than males, clonal diversity was possibly underestimated.

The CDR3 is made up of 13 amino acids. V lost 6 bases to trimming and J lost 0 bases, with 9 bases between them. A note on this clone: Antigen: not known.

Assay used: immunoSEQ multiplex PCR; TCRdb lists only in-frame clones, some missing. The sample consists of 180,000 or so clones, roughly nine tenths of them appearing once. This chain links TRBV12-3 or TRBV12-4 with TRBJ2-7; a weak D match, TRBD2 (5 bases). The origin of this receptor is an adult who received the AZD1222 COVID-19 vaccine. The sample consisted of peripheral blood, taken 28 days after the second AZD1222 dose. The CDR3 nucleotides read TGTGCCAGCAGGGAGGACGCCTCCTACGAGCAGTACTTC. Translated: CASREDASYEQYF.